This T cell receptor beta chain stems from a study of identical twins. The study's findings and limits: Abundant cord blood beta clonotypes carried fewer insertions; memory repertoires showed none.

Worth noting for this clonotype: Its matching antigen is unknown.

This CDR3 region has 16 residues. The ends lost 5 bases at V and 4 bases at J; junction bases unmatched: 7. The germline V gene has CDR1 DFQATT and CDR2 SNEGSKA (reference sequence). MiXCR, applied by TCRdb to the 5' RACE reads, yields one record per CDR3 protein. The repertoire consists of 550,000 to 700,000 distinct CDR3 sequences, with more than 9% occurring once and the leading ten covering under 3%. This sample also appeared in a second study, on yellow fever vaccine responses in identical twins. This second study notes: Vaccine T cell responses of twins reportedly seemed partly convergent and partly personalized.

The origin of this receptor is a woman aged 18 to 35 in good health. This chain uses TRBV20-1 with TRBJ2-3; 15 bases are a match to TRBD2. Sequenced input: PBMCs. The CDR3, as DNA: TGCAGTGCTTCCGGGACTAGCGGGAGGACGGCAGATACGCAGTATTTT. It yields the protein CSASGTSGRTADTQYF.